This T cell receptor beta chain was documented in a study of T cell repertoires in cytomegalovirus infection (dated by TCRdb to between 2018 and 2021). As for the study more broadly: Because public TCR beta signatures pointed to carriage of CMV infection together with the matching HLA type, the HLA type of each donor mattered for the analysis. Study-level results and caveats: Cumulative frequency of public TCR beta family members discriminated carriers of CMV infection plus the relevant HLA type in this cohort and an independent 352-donor cohort. The ex vivo response was dominated by HLA-C-restricted CMV-specific TCR beta clonotypes, which also provided the single most frequent clonotype in two of eight donors.

The sample holds many counts of this clonotype. What antigen it recognizes has not been identified. One base away there is no much larger clone; base qualities are not given. V drops 7 bases and J drops 3 bases, leaving 15 bases in between. In the germline V gene (reference sequence), CDR1 corresponds to DFQATT and CDR2 to SNEGSKA. CDR3 length: 13 amino acids, cysteine to phenylalanine. The sequence is cut down to CDR3 DNA, 39 bases in frame from base 1. Reads for this sample came from an Illumina HiSeq 1500. The raw public reads went through TCRdb reprocessing: fastp at Q25, MiXCR clone calling, in-frame beta chains kept. For every CDR3 protein sequence, its rows merge into one entry that carries the most common genes and DNA. Within this sample are about 7,600 distinct CDR3 sequences, with about half of them counted one time only. 70% to 75% of the sample goes to the ten largest clones.

Here the chain combines TRBV20-1 and TRBJ1-1, and possibly TRBD1, on 6 matching bases. The specimen sequenced was PBMCs, sequenced either directly or after in vitro stimulation (not recorded which). This sequence originates from a human donor in good health (CMV status not recorded). Some clones in this sample may be carry-over from other donors' samples. Here is the DNA: TGCAGTGTCAGACAGGACGACTACACTGAAGCTTTCTTT. Its coded protein is CSVRQDDYTEAFF.